This T cell receptor beta chain was identified during a study of blood T cell repertoires in COVID-19. Overall study context: In each case, the material was cDNA or gDNA derived from T cells, B-cell-depleted T cells, or PBMCs.

Sequencing used immunoSEQ multiplex PCR; TCRdb keeps in-frame clones, though not all of them. The sample includes approximately 160,000 clones, about 88% of them seen just once. Everyone who took part was roughly 18 to 100 years old, and they came from about two dozen US areas. This CDR3 region has 15 residues. The trim removed 1 base at V and 5 bases at J, leaving 6 bases unmatched. The germline V gene encodes CDR1 SGHTA and CDR2 FQGNSA. Sequencing was done on a sample of PBMCs or T cells enriched from blood (not recorded which). The clonotype comes from a woman between 45 and 65 years old who had recovered from COVID-19. V gene TRBV7-2 combines with J gene TRBJ2-7; 9 nucleotides match TRBD2. CDR3 in amino acids: CASSLGGGRGDEQYF. The DNA for the CDR3 is TGTGCCAGCAGCTTAGGAGGCGGGAGGGGTGACGAGCAGTACTTC.